This entry features one TCR beta chain sequence. No antigen is known for it. Time point reported: sample taken at primary tumor resection. Whole RNA was taken from tumor, nontumor lung or frozen PBMC; it was then sequenced unsorted. Untreated early-stage non-small cell lung cancer patients, over 55 in total, were the donors. The data stem from a study of spatial heterogeneity in lung cancer. Overall study context: On average, each unique TCR and UMI combination appeared more than ten times in raw reads.

This CDR3 is 17 amino acids long. The V gene's germline CDR1 is DFQATT and CDR2 SNEGSKA (reference sequence). V dropped 0 bases and J dropped 0 bases, with 14 bases sitting between them. TCRdb redid the calling of the 5' RACE reads with MiXCR, one entry per CDR3 protein. Among 4,200 or so distinct CDR3 sequences listed, about 16% were seen once. Study results and limitations: The study found ubiquitous expanded tumor TCRs in blood more at resection than follow-up.

The sequencing used PBMCs, collected at surgery. J is TRBJ2-2 and V is TRBV20-1, with D uncertain. This clonotype was obtained from a male donor with early-stage non-small cell lung cancer. The CDR3 spells CSARDNGRASNTGELFF. The CDR3 coding sequence is TGCAGTGCTAGAGATAATGGGCGCGCCTCGAACACCGGGGAGCTGTTTTTT.